The T cell receptor (beta chain) under discussion was sequenced for a study of blood T cell repertoires in COVID-19. There are 13 residues in the CDR3. The germline CDR1 and CDR2 sequences are SQVTM and ANQGSEA. Losses at the gene ends were 7 bases for V and 2 bases for J; bases not matched to a gene: 6. Donors of Cohort 3 who recovered were those that had two negative PCRs, clearance, or symptom resolution. In the authors' methods: Amplifying reference gene primers gave estimates of nucleated cell counts. Data came from immunoSEQ multiplex PCR; TCRdb stores just in-frame clones and leaves some out. V and J calls and clone size are as listed in that table; D and trimming were resolved from the DNA. The sample includes more than 200,000 clones, around 87% seen only once; the top ten take approximately 1.6%.

The chain employs TRBV29-1 and TRBJ1-2; TRBD1 aligns across 8 bases. The sample taken for sequencing was PBMCs or T cells enriched from blood (not recorded which). The sequence came from a woman aged 50 to 65 who had recovered from COVID-19. The CDR3: CSATTGDNYGYTF. The CDR3, as DNA: TGCAGCGCTACGACAGGGGACAACTATGGCTACACCTTC. Supplemented by reference TRBV29-1 and TRBJ1-2, the full variable domain reads SAVISQKPSRDICQRGTSLTIQCQVDSQVTMMFWYRQQPGQSLTLIATANQGSEATYESGFVIDKFPISRPNLTFSTLTVSNMSPEDSSIYLCSATTGDNYGYTFGSGTRLTVV.